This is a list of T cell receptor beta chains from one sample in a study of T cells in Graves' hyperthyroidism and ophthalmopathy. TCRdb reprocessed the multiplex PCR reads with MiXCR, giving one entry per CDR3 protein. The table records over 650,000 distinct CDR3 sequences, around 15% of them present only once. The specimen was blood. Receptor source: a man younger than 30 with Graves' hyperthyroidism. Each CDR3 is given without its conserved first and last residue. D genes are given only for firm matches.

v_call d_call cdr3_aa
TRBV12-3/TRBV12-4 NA ASSPGRQPQH
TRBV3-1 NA ASSQMYNEAF
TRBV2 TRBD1 ASSVDRAADTQY
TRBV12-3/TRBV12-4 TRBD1 ASSLPGQGRNTEAF
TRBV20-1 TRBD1 SASDRGQGYT
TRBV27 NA ASRNSAGGYQETQY
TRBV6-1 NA ASSEVVVALDTQY
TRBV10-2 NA ASSERGYNEQF
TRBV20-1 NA SARDPKEAGDTQY
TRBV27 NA ASSPRSSLVIREQY